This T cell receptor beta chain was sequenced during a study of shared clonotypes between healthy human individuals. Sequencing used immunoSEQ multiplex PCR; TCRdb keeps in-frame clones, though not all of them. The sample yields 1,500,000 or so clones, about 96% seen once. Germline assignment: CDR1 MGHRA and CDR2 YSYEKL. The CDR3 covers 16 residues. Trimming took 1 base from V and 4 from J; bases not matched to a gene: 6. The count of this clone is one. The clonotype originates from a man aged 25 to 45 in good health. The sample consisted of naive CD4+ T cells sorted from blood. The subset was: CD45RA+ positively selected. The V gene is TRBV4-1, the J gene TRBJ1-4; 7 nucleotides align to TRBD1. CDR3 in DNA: TGCGCCAGCAGCCAAGGGGGGACAGCCTATAATGAAAAACTGTTTTTT. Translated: CASSQGGTAYNEKLFF.